This T cell receptor beta chain emerged from a study of T cells in Graves' hyperthyroidism and ophthalmopathy. General study results and limits: A median 6.5 months before onset, the model predicted ophthalmopathy. Most thyroid-expanded clonotypes above 0.001 were also found in blood.

RNA transcripts gave rise to amplified TCR beta CDR3 regions. The primer set for the first-round RT-PCR of the TCR CDR3 was HTBI. In TCRdb, the multiplex PCR reads were re-called with MiXCR into one record per CDR3 protein. The sample has around 620,000 distinct CDR3 sequences, 35% to 55% seen once; the top ten hold 15% to 20%. Uncontrolled infection, other autoimmune disease, pregnancy or lactation excluded patients. Clinical symptoms, serum thyroxine, TRAb, thyroid ultrasound and orbital computed tomography informed diagnoses. Ten or more counts support this clonotype. Its antigen is unidentified. This clonotype was obtained from an adult woman with Graves' disease, either hyperthyroidism or ophthalmopathy (not recorded which). Sequencing input: peripheral blood or thyroid tissue (not recorded which).

CDR3: CASSVRSGGLGYTF. CDR3 coding DNA: TGTGCCAGCAGCGTCAGGTCAGGGGGTCTGGGCTACACCTTC. The chain is built from TRBV9 and TRBJ1-2, with TRBD1 matching 7 bases. The V gene end was trimmed by 2 bases and the J gene end by 8 bases; junction bases not matched to a gene: 9. The V gene's germline CDR1 is SGDLS and CDR2 YYNGEE. The length of the CDR3 is 14 residues.